This T cell receptor (beta chain) is from a study of cytomegalovirus exposure and HLA in healthy donors. The PCR ran on 60 Vbeta and 13 Jbeta primers. Sequencing was performed with immunoSEQ multiplex PCR; in TCRdb, only in-frame clones are kept and a portion is missing. The table lists roughly 170,000 clones, 65% to 90% of them singletons, with 1% to 1.5% in the top ten. Sequenced material: PBMCs. The TCR comes from a girl aged 2-10 years in good health and CMV-seropositive.

CDR3 region: CASSYIGSDQPQHF. For the CDR3, the DNA is TGTGCCAGCAGTTACATCGGCAGCGATCAGCCCCAGCATTTT. The chain joins TRBV6-5 to TRBJ1-5; D is ambiguous. Deletions cut 2 bases from V and 5 bases from J, with 10 bases between. Germline lookup yields CDR1 MNHEY and CDR2 SVGAGI. CDR3 length: 14 residues.